This T cell receptor beta chain is drawn from a study of OX40 agonist ivuxolimab in advanced cancers. The data were produced by immunoSEQ multiplex PCR, yet TCRdb's version contains in-frame clones alone and is incomplete. The sample has 50,000 to 75,000 clones; around 90% are singletons. CDR3 size: 15 residues. Germline values: CDR1 LGHNA, CDR2 YNFKEQ. The trim removed 4 bases at V and 7 bases at J, leaving 6 bases unmatched. This material consisted of CD4+ or CD8+ T cells sorted from blood, taken in a trial of the OX40 agonist ivuxolimab. The genes are TRBV4-2 and TRBJ1-6, with 8 positions matching TRBD1. This receptor was taken from an adult with an advanced solid tumor such as melanoma, head and neck, liver or kidney cancer. In DNA form, the CDR3 reads TGTGCCAGCAGCCCCGAACAGGGGGAAAATTCACCCCTCCACTTT. Protein sequence: CASSPEQGENSPLHF.